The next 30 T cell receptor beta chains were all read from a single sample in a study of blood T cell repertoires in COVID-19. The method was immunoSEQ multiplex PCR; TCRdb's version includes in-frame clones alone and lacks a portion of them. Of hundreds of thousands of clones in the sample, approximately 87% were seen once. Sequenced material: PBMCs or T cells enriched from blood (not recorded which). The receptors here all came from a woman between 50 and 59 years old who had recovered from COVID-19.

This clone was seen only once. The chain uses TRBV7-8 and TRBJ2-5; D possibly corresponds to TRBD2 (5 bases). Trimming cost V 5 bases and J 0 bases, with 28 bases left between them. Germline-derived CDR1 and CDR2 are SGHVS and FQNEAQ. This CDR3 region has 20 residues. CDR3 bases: TGTGCCAGCAGCCAACTCGTTCCCCGACCGGGATCGAAGTACCAAGAGACCCAGTACTTC. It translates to CASSQLVPRPGSKYQETQYF.

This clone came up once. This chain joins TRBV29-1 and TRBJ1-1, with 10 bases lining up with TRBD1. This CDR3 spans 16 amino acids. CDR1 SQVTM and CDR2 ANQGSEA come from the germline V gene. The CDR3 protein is CSAGRDRGVMRTEAFF. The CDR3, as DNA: TGCAGTGCCGGCCGGGACAGGGGAGTTATGCGGACTGAAGCTTTCTTT.

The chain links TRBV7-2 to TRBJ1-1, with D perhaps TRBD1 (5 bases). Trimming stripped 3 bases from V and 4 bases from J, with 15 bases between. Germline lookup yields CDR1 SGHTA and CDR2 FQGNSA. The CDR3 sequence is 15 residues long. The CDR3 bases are TGTGCCAGCAGCTTGCAATTGGGGGGGACCACTGAAGCTTTCTTT. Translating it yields CASSLQLGGTTEAFF.

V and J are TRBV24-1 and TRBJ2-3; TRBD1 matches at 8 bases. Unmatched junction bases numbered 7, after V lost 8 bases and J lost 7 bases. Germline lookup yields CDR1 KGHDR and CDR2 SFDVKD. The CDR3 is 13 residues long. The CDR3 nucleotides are TGTGCCACCAACGACAGGGGAATGAATACGCAGTATTTT. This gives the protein CATNDRGMNTQYF.

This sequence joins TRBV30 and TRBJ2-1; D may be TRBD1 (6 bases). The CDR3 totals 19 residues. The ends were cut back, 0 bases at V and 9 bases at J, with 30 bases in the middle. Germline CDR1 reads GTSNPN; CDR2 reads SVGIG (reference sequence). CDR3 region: CAWSVRASGALIFLSEQFF. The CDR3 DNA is TGTGCCTGGAGTGTACGCGCTTCAGGGGCCTTGATATTTTTGAGTGAGCAGTTCTTC.

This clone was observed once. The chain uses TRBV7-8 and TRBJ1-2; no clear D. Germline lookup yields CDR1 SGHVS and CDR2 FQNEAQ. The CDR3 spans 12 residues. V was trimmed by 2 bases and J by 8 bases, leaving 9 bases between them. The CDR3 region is CASSLWVEGYTF. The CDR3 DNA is TGTGCCAGCAGCTTATGGGTGGAGGGCTACACCTTC.

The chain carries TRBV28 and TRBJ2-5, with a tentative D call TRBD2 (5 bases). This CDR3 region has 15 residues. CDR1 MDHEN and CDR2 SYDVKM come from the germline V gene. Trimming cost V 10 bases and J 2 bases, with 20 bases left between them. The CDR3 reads CATSIFAREQETQYF. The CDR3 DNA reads TGTGCCACCTCCATTTTCGCGAGGGAACAAGAGACCCAGTACTTC.

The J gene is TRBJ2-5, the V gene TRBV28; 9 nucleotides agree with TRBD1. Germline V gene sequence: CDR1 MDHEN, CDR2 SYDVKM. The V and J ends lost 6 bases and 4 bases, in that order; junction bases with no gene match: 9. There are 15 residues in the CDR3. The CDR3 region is CASRTQGAPLETQYF. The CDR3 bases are TGTGCCAGCAGAACACAGGGGGCCCCCTTAGAGACCCAGTACTTC.

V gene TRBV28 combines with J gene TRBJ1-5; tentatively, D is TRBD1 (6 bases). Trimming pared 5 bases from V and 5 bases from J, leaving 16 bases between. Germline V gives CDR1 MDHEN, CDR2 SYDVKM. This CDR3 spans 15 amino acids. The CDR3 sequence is CASSHPSTGYQPQHF. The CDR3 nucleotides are TGTGCCAGCAGTCACCCATCGACAGGCTATCAGCCCCAGCATTTT.

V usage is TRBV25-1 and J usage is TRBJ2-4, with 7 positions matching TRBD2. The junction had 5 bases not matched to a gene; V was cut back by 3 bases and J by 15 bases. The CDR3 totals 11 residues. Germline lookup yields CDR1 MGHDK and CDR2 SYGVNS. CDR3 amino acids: CASSEGGRLYF. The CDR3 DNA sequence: TGTGCCAGCAGTGAGGGGGGGAGGCTGTACTTC.

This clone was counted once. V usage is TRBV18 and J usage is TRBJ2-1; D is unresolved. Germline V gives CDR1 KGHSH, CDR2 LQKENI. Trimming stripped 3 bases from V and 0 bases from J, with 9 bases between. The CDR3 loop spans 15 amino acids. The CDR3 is CASSPLKSSYNEQFF. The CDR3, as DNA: TGTGCCAGCTCACCCCTGAAGAGCTCCTACAATGAGCAGTTCTTC.

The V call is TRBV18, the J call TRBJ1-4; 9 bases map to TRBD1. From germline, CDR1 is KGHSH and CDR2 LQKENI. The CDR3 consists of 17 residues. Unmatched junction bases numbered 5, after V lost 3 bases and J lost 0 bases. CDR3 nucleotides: TGTGCCAGCTCACCCCAGCGACAGGGGGCAACTAATGAAAAACTGTTTTTT. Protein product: CASSPQRQGATNEKLFF. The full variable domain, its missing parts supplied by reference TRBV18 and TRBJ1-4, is NAGVMQNPRHLVRRRGQEARLRCSPMKGHSHVYWYRQLPEEGLKFMVYLQKENIIDESGMPKERFSAEFPKEGPSILRIQQVVRGDSAAYFCASSPQRQGATNEKLFFGSGTQLSVL.

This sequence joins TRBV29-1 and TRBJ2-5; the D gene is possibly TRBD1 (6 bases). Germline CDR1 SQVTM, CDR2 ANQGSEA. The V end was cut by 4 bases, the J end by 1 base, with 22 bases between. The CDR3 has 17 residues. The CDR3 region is CSVVSYLLGDIQETQYF. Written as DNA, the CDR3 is TGCAGCGTTGTTTCGTATCTGTTGGGGGACATCCAAGAGACCCAGTACTTC. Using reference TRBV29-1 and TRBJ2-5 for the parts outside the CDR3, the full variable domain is SAVISQKPSRDICQRGTSLTIQCQVDSQVTMMFWYRQQPGQSLTLIATANQGSEATYESGFVIDKFPISRPNLTFSTLTVSNMSPEDSSIYLCSVVSYLLGDIQETQYFGPGTRLLVL.

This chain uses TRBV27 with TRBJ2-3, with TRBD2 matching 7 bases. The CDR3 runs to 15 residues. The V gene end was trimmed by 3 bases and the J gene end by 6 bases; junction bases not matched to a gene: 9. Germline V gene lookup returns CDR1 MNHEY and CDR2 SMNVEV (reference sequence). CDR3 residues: CASSLERGLRDTQYF. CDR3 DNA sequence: TGTGCCAGCAGTTTGGAGCGGGGCCTCCGGGATACGCAGTATTTT.

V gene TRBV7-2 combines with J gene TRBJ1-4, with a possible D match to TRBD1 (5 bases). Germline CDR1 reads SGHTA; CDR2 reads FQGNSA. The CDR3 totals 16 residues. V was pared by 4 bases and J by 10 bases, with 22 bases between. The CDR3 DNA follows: TGTGCCAGCAGCTATACTGCCGGGGGGGAGAAAGGAAAACTGTTTTTT. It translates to CASSYTAGGEKGKLFF. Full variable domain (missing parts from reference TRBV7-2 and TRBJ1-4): GAGVSQSPSNKVTEKGKDVELRCDPISGHTALYWYRQSLGQGLEFLIYFQGNSAPDKSGLPSDRFSAERTGGSVSTLTIQRTQQEDSAVYLCASSYTAGGEKGKLFFGSGTQLSVL.

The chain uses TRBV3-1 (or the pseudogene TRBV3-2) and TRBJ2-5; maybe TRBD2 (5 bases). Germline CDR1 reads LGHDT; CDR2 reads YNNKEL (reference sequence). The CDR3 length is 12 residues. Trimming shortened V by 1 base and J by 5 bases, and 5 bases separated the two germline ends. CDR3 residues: CASSQVAETQYF. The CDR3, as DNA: TGTGCCAGCAGCCAAGTAGCGGAGACCCAGTACTTC.

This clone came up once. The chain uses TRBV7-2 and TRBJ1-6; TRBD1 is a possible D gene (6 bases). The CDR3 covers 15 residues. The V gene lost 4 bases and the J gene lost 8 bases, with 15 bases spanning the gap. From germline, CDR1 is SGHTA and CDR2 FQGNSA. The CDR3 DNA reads TGTGCCAGCAGCTCGGACAGTCGTATGGATTCACCCCTCCACTTT. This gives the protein CASSSDSRMDSPLHF.

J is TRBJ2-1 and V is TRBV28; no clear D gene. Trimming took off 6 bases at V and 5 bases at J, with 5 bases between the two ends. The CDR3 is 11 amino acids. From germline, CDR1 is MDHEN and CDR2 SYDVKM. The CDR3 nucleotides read TGTGCCAGCAGGCGTGACAATGAGCAGTTCTTC. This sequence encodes CASRRDNEQFF.

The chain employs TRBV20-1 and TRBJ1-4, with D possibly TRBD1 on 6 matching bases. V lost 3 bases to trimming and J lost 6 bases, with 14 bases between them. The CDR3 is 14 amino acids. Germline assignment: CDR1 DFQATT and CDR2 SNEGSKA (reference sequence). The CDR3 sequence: CSASTGPLDEKLFF. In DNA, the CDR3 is TGCAGTGCTAGTACAGGGCCCCTTGATGAAAAACTGTTTTTT.

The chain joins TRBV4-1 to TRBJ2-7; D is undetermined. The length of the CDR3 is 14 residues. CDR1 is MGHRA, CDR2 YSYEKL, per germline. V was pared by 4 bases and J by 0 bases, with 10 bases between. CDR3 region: CASSPGPSSYEQYF. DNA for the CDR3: TGCGCCAGCAGCCCCGGCCCTAGCTCCTACGAGCAGTACTTC.

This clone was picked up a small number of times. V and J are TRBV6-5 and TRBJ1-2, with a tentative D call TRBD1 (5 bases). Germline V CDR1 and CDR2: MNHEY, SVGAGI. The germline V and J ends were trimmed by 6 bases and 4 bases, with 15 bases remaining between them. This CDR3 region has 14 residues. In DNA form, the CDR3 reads TGTGCCAGCAGCCGGGAGGGGACGGTCTATGGCTACACCTTC. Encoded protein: CASSREGTVYGYTF.

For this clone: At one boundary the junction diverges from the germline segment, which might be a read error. CDR3 region: CASIFRAWVF. CDR3 DNA: TGCGCCAGCATTTTCAGGGCTTGGGTCTTT. The J gene is TRBJ1-1, the V gene TRBV5-1, with a weak D call TRBD1 (5 bases). CDR3 length: 10 amino acids. Germline CDR1 reads SGHRS; CDR2 reads YFSETQ.

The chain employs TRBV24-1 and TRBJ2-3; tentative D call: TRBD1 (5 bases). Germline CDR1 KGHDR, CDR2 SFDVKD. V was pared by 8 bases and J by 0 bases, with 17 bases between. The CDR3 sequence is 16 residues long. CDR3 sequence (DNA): TGTGCCACCAACCCCAGGGATAGTGCTAGCACAGATACGCAGTATTTT. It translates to CATNPRDSASTDTQYF.

The chain's CDR3 is CASSQGMGQANTEAFF. Here the CDR3 DNA reads TGTGCCAGCAGCCAAGGGATGGGCCAGGCGAACACTGAAGCTTTCTTT. The gene calls are TRBV4-2 and TRBJ1-1; D ambiguous. V lost 1 base, J lost 1 base, and 13 bases lay in between. CDR3 length equals 16 residues. Germline CDR1 and CDR2: LGHNA and YNFKEQ.

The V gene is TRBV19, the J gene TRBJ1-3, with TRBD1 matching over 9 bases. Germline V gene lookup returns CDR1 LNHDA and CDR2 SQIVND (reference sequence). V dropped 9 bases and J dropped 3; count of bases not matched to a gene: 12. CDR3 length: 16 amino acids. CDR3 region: CASSRGTGQIGNTIYF. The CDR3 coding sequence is TGTGCCAGCTCCCGGGGGACAGGGCAGATTGGAAACACCATATATTTT.

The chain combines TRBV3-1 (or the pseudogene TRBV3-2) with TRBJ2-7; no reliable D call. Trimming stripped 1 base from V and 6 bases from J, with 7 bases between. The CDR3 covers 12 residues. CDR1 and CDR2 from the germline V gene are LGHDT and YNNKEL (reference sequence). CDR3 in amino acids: CASSQAVTEQYF. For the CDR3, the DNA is TGTGCCAGCAGCCAAGCGGTTACCGAGCAGTACTTC.

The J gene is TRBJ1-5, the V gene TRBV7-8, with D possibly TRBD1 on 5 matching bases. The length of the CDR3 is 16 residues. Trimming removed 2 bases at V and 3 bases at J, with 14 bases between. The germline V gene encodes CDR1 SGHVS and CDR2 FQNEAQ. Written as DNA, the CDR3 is TGTGCCAGCAGCTTATTGGGGCGTCCTCCCAATCAGCCCCAGCATTTT. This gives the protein CASSLLGRPPNQPQHF. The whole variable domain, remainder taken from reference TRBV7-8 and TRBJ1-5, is GAGVSQSPRYKVAKRGQDVALRCDPISGHVSLFWYQQALGQGPEFLTYFQNEAQLDKSGLPSDRFFAERPEGSVSTLKIQRTQQEDSAVYLCASSLLGRPPNQPQHFGDGTRLSIL.

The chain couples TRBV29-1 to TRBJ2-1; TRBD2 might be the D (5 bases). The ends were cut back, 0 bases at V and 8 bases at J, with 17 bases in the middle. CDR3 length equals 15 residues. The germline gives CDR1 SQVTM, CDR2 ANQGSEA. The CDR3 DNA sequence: TGCAGCGTTGAAGATCCAACTAGTTATACCGATGAGCAGTTCTTC. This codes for CSVEDPTSYTDEQFF.

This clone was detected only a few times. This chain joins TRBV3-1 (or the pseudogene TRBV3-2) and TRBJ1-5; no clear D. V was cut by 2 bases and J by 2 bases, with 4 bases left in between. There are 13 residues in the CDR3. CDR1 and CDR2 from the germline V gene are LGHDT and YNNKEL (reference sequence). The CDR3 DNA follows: TGTGCCAGCAGCCAATCGGGCAATCAGCCCCAGCATTTT. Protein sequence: CASSQSGNQPQHF.

This chain's CDR3 is CASSYSGTKGEKLFF. The CDR3 DNA reads as TGTGCCAGCAGTTACTCAGGGACTAAGGGTGAAAAACTGTTTTTT. V is TRBV6-5 and J is TRBJ1-4; maybe TRBD1 (5 bases). Germline assignment: CDR1 MNHEY and CDR2 SVGAGI. V was clipped by 0 bases and J by 7 bases, with 12 bases between them. The CDR3 length is 15 residues.